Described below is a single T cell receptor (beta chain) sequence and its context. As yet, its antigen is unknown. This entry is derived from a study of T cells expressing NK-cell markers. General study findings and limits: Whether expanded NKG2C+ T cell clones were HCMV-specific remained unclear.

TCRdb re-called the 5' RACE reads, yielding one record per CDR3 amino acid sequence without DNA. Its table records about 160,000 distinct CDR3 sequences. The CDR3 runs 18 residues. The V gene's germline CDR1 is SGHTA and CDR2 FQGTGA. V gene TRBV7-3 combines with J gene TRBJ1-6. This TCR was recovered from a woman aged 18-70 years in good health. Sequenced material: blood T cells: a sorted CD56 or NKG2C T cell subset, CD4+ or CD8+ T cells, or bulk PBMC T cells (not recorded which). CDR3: CASSLTSRRGSTNSPLHF.